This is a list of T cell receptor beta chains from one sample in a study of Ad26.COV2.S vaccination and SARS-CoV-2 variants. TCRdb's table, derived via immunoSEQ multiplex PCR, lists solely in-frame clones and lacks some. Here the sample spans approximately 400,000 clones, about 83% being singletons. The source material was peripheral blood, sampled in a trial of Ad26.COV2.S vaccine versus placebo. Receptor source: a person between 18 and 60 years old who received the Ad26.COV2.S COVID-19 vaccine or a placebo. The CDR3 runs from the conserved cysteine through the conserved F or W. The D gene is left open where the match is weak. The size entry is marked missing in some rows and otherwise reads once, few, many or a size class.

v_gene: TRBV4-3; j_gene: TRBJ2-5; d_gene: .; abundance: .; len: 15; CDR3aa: CASSRLLLGGETQYF; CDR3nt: TGCGCCAGCAGCCGCCTGCTACTTGGTGGGGAGACCCAGTACTTC
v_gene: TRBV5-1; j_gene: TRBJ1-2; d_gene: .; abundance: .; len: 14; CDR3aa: CASSLTGANYGYTF; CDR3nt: TGCGCCAGCAGCTTGACCGGGGCAAACTATGGCTACACCTTC
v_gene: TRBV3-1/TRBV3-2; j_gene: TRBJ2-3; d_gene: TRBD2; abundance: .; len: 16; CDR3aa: CASSQGAGGSTDTQYF; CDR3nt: TGTGCCAGCAGCCAAGGAGCGGGAGGTAGCACAGATACGCAGTATTTT
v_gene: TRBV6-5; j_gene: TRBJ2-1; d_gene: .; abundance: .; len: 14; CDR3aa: CASRTRDFYNEQFF; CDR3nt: TGTGCCAGCAGAACTCGGGACTTCTACAATGAGCAGTTCTTC
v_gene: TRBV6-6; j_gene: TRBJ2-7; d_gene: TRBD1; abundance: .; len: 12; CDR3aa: CASSSTGDEQYF; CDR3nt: TGTGCCAGCAGTTCGACAGGGGACGAGCAGTACTTC
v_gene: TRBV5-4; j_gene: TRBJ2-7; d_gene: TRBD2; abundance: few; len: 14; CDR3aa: CASSAGGPTYEQYF; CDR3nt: TGTGCCAGCAGTGCGGGAGGGCCCACCTACGAGCAGTACTTC
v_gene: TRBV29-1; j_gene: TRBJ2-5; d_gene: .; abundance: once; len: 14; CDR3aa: CSVKPTVHQETQYF; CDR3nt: TGCAGCGTCAAACCCACAGTACACCAAGAGACCCAGTACTTC
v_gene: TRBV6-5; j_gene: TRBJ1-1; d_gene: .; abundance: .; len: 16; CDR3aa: CASSYSAGVSGTEAFF; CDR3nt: TGTGCCAGCAGTTACTCAGCGGGGGTTAGCGGCACTGAAGCTTTCTTT
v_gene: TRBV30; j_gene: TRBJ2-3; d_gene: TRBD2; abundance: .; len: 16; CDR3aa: CAWRPVSGRARGTQYF; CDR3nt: TGTGCCTGGAGACCTGTTAGCGGGAGGGCCAGGGGTACGCAGTATTTT
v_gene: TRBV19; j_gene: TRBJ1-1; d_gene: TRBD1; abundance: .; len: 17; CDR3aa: CASSNGQGGLRGTEAFF; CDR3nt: TGTGCCAGTAGTAACGGACAAGGGGGCCTCCGGGGTACTGAAGCTTTCTTT
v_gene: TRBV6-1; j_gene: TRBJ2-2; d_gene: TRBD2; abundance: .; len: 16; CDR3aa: CASSGLAGANTGELFF; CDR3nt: TGTGCCAGCAGTGGACTAGCGGGAGCGAACACCGGGGAGCTGTTTTTT
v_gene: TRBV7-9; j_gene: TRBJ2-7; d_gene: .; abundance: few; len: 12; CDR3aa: CASSLAPYEQYF; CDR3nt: TGTGCCAGCAGCTTGGCCCCCTACGAGCAGTACTTC
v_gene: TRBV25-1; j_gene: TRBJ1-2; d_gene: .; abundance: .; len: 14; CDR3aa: CASSEPGAEGGYTF; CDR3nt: TGTGCCAGCAGTGAACCCGGGGCGGAGGGTGGCTACACCTTC
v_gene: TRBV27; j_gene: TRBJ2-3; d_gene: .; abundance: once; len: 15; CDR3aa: CASSLFAGATDTQYF; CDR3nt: TGTGCCAGCAGTTTATTCGCGGGGGCCACAGATACGCAGTATTTT
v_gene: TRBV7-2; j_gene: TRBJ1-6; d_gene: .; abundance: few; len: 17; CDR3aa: CASSLSIGFGNNSPLHF; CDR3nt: TGTGCCAGCAGCTTATCAATCGGGTTCGGCAATAATTCACCCCTCCACTTT
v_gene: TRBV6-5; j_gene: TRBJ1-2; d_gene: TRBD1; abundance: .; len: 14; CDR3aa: CASSLRDSLYGYTF; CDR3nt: TGTGCCAGCAGTTTACGGGACAGTCTCTATGGCTACACCTTC
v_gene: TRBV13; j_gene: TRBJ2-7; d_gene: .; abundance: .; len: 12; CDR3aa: CASSLFSREQYF; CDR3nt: TGTGCCAGCAGCCTCTTTTCTCGGGAGCAGTACTTC
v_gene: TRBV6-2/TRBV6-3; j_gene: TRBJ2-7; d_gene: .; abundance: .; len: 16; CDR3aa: CASSYSYLDPLYEQYF; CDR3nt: TGTGCCAGCAGTTACTCGTATCTGGACCCCCTGTACGAGCAGTACTTC
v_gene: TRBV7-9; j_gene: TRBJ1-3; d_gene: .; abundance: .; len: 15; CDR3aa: CASSPRRGSGNTIYF; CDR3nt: TGTGCCAGCAGCCCGCGAAGGGGCTCTGGAAACACCATATATTTT
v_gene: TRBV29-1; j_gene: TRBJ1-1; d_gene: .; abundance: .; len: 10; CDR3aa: CSVGWPEAFF; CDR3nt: TGCAGCGTTGGATGGCCCGAAGCTTTCTTT
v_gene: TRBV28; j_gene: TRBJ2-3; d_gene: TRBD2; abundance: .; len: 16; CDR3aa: CASSPWTSGGTDTQYF; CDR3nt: TGTGCCAGCAGTCCATGGACTAGCGGAGGGACAGATACGCAGTATTTT
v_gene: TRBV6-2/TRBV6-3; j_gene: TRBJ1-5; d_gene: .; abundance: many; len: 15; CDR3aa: CASSSPLSKGQPQHF; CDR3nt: TGTGCCAGCAGTTCCCCGTTGTCCAAAGGGCAGCCCCAGCATTTT
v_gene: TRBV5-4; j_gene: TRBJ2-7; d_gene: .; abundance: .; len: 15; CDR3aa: CASRLLGLLSYEQYF; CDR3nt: TGTGCCAGCAGACTACTAGGCTTACTTTCCTACGAGCAGTACTTC
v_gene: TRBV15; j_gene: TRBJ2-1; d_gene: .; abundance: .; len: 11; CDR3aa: CATSNGGEQFF; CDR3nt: TGTGCCACCAGCAACGGAGGTGAGCAGTTCTTC
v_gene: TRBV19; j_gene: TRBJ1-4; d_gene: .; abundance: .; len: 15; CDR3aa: CASSILGGKEEKLFF; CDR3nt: TGTGCCAGTAGTATCTTGGGAGGGAAAGAAGAAAAACTGTTTTTT
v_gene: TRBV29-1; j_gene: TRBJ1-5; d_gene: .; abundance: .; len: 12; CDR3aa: CSVGNSNQPQHF; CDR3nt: TGCAGCGTTGGGAATAGCAATCAGCCCCAGCATTTT
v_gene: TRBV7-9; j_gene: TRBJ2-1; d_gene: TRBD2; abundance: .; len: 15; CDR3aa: CASSTTSGSINEQFF; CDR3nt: TGTGCCAGCAGCACTACTAGCGGGAGTATCAATGAGCAGTTCTTC
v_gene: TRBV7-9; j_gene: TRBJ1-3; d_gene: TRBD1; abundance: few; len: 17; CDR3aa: CASSVPPGGVSGNTIYF; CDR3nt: TGTGCCAGCAGCGTACCACCAGGGGGGGTGTCTGGAAACACCATATATTTT
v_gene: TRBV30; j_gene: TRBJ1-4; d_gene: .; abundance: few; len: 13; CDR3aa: CALGRSNHEKLFF; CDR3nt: TGTGCCCTCGGTCGGTCCAATCACGAAAAACTGTTTTTT
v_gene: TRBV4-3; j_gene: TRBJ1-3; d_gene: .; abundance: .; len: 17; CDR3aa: CASNQDSSGRPGNTIYF; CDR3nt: TGCGCCAGCAACCAAGATAGCTCCGGCCGACCTGGAAACACCATATATTTT
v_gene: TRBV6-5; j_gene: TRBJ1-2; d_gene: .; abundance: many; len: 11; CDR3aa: CASRWSYGYTF; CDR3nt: TGTGCCAGCAGGTGGTCGTATGGCTACACCTTC
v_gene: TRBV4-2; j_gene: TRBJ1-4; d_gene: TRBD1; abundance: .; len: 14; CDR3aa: CASSRGQGGEKLFF; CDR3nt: TGTGCCAGCAGCCGCGGACAGGGCGGCGAAAAACTGTTTTTT
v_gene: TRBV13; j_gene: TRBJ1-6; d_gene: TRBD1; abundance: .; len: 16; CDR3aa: CASSPGGQGAYSPLHF; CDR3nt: TGTGCCAGCAGCCCAGGGGGCCAGGGGGCTTATTCACCCCTCCACTTT
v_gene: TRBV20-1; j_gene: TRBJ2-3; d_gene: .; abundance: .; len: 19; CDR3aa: CSASILHWGLDEGTDTQYF; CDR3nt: TGCAGTGCCAGTATTCTTCACTGGGGTTTGGATGAGGGTACAGATACGCAGTATTTT
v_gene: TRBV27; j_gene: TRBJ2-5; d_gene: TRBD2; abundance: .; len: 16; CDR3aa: CASSFLAGGPGETQYF; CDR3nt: TGTGCCAGCAGTTTTCTAGCGGGAGGGCCAGGGGAGACCCAGTACTTC
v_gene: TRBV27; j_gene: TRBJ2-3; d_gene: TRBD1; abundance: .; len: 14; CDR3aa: CASSSGQGRDTQYF; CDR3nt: TGTGCCAGCAGTTCTGGACAGGGTCGAGATACGCAGTATTTT
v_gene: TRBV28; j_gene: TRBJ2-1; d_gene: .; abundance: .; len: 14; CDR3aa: CASSLYSTYNEQFF; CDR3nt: TGTGCCAGCAGCCTTTACTCAACTTACAATGAGCAGTTCTTC
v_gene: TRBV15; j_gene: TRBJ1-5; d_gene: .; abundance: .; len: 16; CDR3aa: CATSREGQGRTQPQHF; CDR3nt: TGTGCCACCAGCAGAGAAGGGCAGGGTAGGACTCAGCCCCAGCATTTT
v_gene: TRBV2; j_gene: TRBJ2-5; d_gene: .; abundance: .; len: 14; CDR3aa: CASSVTSHSETQYF; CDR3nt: TGTGCCAGCAGTGTTACTAGCCATTCCGAGACCCAGTACTTC
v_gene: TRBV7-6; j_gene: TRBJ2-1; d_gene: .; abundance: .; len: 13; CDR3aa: CASSLFETHQQFF; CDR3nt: TGTGCCAGCAGCTTATTTGAGACTCATCAGCAGTTCTTC
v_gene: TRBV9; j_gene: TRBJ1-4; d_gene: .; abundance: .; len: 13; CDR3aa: CASSRKPNEKLFF; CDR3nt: TGTGCCAGCAGCCGTAAGCCTAATGAAAAACTGTTTTTT
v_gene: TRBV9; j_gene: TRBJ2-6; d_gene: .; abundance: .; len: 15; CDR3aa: CASSVQRSGANVLTF; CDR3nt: TGTGCCAGCAGCGTACAAAGATCTGGGGCCAACGTCCTGACTTTC
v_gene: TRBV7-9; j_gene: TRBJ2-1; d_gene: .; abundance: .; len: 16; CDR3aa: CASSLAGGAFHNEQFF; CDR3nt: TGTGCCAGCAGCTTAGCGGGCGGGGCCTTCCACAATGAGCAGTTCTTC
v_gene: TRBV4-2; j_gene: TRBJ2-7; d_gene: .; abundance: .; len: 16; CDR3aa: CASSQAVMSGTYEQYF; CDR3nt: TGTGCCAGCAGCCAAGCAGTTATGAGTGGGACCTACGAGCAGTACTTC
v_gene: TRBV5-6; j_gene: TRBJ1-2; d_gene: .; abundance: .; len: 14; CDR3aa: CASSLELTDYGYTF; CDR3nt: TGTGCCAGCAGCTTGGAATTGACTGACTATGGCTACACCTTC
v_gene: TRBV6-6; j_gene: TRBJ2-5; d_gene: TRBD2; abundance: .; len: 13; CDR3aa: CASSVLGEGTQYF; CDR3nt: TGTGCCAGCAGTGTCCTGGGGGAGGGAACCCAGTACTTC
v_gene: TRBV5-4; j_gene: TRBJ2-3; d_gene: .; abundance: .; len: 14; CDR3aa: CASSSVDGTDTQYF; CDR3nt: TGTGCCAGCAGCTCGGTGGACGGCACAGATACGCAGTATTTT
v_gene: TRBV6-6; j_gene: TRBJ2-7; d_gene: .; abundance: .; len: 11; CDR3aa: CASSYPYEQYF; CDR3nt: TGTGCCAGCAGTTATCCCTACGAGCAGTACTTC
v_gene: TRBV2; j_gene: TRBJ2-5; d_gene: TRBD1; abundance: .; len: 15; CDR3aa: CASAPEGQGGETQYF; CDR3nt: TGTGCCAGCGCCCCGGAGGGACAGGGAGGAGAGACCCAGTACTTC
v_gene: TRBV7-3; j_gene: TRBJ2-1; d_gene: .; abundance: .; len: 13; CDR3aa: CASSLQPGQEQFF; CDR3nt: TGTGCCAGCAGCTTACAGCCTGGCCAAGAGCAGTTCTTC
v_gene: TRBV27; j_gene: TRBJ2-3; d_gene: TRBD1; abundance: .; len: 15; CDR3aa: CASSLDRVGPDTQYF; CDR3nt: TGTGCCAGCAGTTTGGACAGGGTTGGCCCAGATACGCAGTATTTT
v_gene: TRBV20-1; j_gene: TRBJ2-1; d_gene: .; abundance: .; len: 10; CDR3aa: CSASPDEQFF; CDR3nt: TGCAGTGCTAGCCCCGATGAGCAGTTCTTC
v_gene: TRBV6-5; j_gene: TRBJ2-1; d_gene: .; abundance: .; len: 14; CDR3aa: CASSYGGLNNEQFF; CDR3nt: TGTGCCAGCAGTTACGGGGGACTTAACAATGAGCAGTTCTTC
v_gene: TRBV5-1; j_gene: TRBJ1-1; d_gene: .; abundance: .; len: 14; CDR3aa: CASSLPGFDTEAFF; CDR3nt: TGCGCCAGCAGCTTACCAGGGTTCGACACTGAAGCTTTCTTT
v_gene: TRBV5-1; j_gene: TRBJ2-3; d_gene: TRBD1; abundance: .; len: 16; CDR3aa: CASSLATGAGTDTQYF; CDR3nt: TGCGCCAGCAGCTTGGCGACAGGGGCTGGAACAGATACGCAGTATTTT